These 24 T cell receptor beta chains were all obtained from the same sample, sequenced in a study of cytomegalovirus exposure and HLA in healthy donors. With 60 Vbeta and 13 Jbeta primers, the PCR was carried out. The data were produced by immunoSEQ multiplex PCR, yet TCRdb's version contains in-frame clones alone and is incomplete. Among 100,000 to 150,000 clones listed, approximately 87% were seen once. Sequencing input: PBMCs. The source is a man aged 18-30 years in good health and CMV-seropositive.

V usage is TRBV6-1 and J usage is TRBJ1-5; TRBD1 matches 7 bases. Germline V gene data show CDR1 as MNHNS and CDR2 as SASEGT. The trim removed 0 bases at V and 3 bases at J, leaving 2 bases unmatched. The CDR3 loop spans 15 amino acids. The CDR3 bases are TGTGCCAGCAGTGAAGCAGGGGGCCACAATCAGCCCCAGCATTTT. It codes for CASSEAGGHNQPQHF.

The CDR3 nucleotides are TGTGCCAGCAGCCTGACAGGGGGCGAAAAACTGTTTTTT. Its protein is CASSLTGGEKLFF. The chain couples TRBV7-2 to TRBJ1-4; 10 bases fit TRBD1. Trimming at V came to 5 bases and at J to 8 bases, leaving 2 bases not matched to a gene. Looked up from germline, CDR1 is SGHTA and CDR2 is FQGNSA. This CDR3 is 13 amino acids long.

The chain uses TRBV4-1 and TRBJ1-1; the D gene is possibly TRBD1 (5 bases). This CDR3 region has 16 residues. The ends were cut back, 6 bases at V and 0 bases at J, with 17 bases in the middle. Germline CDR1 and CDR2: MGHRA and YSYEKL. DNA for the CDR3: TGCGCCAGCAGAGAAATGACAGTCCTACTGAACACTGAAGCTTTCTTT. Amino acid sequence: CASREMTVLLNTEAFF.

This chain joins TRBV28 and TRBJ1-5; TRBD1 is a possible D gene (5 bases). Trimming removed 3 bases from V and 8 bases from J, with 17 bases in between. The CDR3 has 15 amino acids. In germline, CDR1 is MDHEN, CDR2 SYDVKM. The CDR3 bases are TGTGCCAGCAGTTTGCCGTCGGACGGGGGTAAGCCCCAGCATTTT. Protein: CASSLPSDGGKPQHF. Drawing the rest from reference TRBV28 and TRBJ1-5, the complete variable domain is DVKVTQSSRYLVKRTGEKVFLECVQDMDHENMFWYRQDPGLGLRLIYFSYDVKMKEKGDIPEGYSVSREKKERFSLILESASTNQTSMYLCASSLPSDGGKPQHFGDGTRLSIL.

V gene TRBV28 combines with J gene TRBJ1-5; 10 bases are a match to TRBD1. The CDR3 consists of 15 residues. Trimming removed 0 bases from V and 7 bases from J; junction bases left unmatched: 3. In germline, CDR1 is MDHEN, CDR2 SYDVKM. CDR3 amino acids: CASSLWGQGSQPQHF. Written as DNA, the CDR3 is TGTGCCAGCAGTTTATGGGGACAGGGGAGCCAGCCCCAGCATTTT.

By share of the sample, this clone is hyperexpanded. This CDR3 is also generated by other DNA sequences in the sample. This chain links TRBV9 with TRBJ1-1, with a tentative D call TRBD1 (6 bases). Per germline, CDR1 SGDLS and CDR2 YYNGEE. V lost 0 bases and J 0 bases, leaving 12 bases between the germline ends. This CDR3 has 16 residues. The CDR3 region is CASSVEDSSMNTEAFF. DNA for the CDR3: TGTGCCAGCAGCGTAGAGGACAGCTCGATGAACACTGAAGCTTTCTTT.

This clone was seen a handful of times. The chain links TRBV7-9 to TRBJ2-2, with TRBD2 matching 7 bases. The CDR3 totals 15 residues. In germline, CDR1 is SEHNR, CDR2 FQNEAQ (reference sequence). V dropped 3 bases and J dropped 6; count of bases not matched to a gene: 7. Written as DNA, the CDR3 is TGTGCCAGCAGCTTTTGGCGGGGGTCGGCCGGGGAGCTGTTTTTT. Protein: CASSFWRGSAGELFF.

The chain employs TRBV5-1 and TRBJ2-7, with TRBD2 matching 13 bases. The CDR3 extends over 15 amino acids. J gave up 4 bases and V 1 base, and 2 bases lay outside the gene matches. Germline V lookup: CDR1 SGHRS, CDR2 YFSETQ. DNA for the CDR3: TGCGCCAGCAGCTTGAAGGGACTAGCGGGGTACGAGCAGTACTTC. This codes for CASSLKGLAGYEQYF.

The chain carries TRBV5-1 and TRBJ1-2; D ambiguous. Trimming cost V 0 bases and J 3 bases, with 18 bases left between them. Germline-derived CDR1 and CDR2 are SGHRS and YFSETQ. The CDR3 runs 17 residues. The CDR3 coding sequence is TGCGCCAGCAGCTTGGATGCGGGCAGGACGGTTTACTATGGCTACACCTTC. Protein: CASSLDAGRTVYYGYTF.

The chain joins TRBV15 to TRBJ1-6; the D is unclear. With 5 bases removed from V and 6 bases from J, the gap between germline ends came to 17 bases. The CDR3 totals 16 residues. CDR1 and CDR2 from the germline V gene are LNHNV and YYDKDF (reference sequence). CDR3 sequence reads: CATSPRERGVNSPLHF. Written as DNA, the CDR3 is TGTGCCACCAGCCCGAGGGAGCGCGGAGTTAATTCACCCCTCCACTTT.

The rearrangement uses TRBV11-2 and TRBJ1-2, with a possible D match to TRBD1 (6 bases). The germline V gene has CDR1 SGHAT and CDR2 FQNNGV. The CDR3 runs to 17 residues. Trimming left V 0 bases short and J 4 bases short, with 18 bases between. The CDR3 is CASSLDSPGGLTYGYTF. As DNA, the CDR3 is TGTGCCAGCAGCTTAGATTCCCCGGGGGGCCTTACCTATGGCTACACCTTC.

The chain couples TRBV10-1 to TRBJ2-5, with TRBD1 identical over 7 bases. The CDR3 covers 16 residues. From germline, CDR1 is WNHNN and CDR2 SYGVQD (reference sequence). V was pared by 3 bases and J by 5 bases, with 12 bases of the junction left unmatched. For the CDR3, the DNA is TGCGCCAGCAGTGATGGGACAGCTAATACCAGGGAGACCCAGTACTTC. Its protein is CASSDGTANTRETQYF.

The CDR3 DNA sequence: TGTGCCAGCAGCGTAGACTCTAACCGCGGGCAGTACTTC. Translated: CASSVDSNRGQYF. This sequence joins TRBV9 and TRBJ2-7, with no clear D. Germline V lookup: CDR1 SGDLS, CDR2 YYNGEE. Trimming took off 0 bases at V and 9 bases at J, with 13 bases between the two ends. The CDR3 loop spans 13 amino acids.

The V call is TRBV5-6, the J call TRBJ1-6; perhaps TRBD1 as D (6 bases). Trimming removed 0 bases from V and 9 bases from J, with 13 bases in between. This CDR3 has 15 residues. From germline, CDR1 is SGHDT and CDR2 YYEEEE. The CDR3 protein is CASSLGQLDSSPLHF. CDR3 nucleotides: TGTGCCAGCAGCTTGGGGCAGTTGGACAGTTCACCCCTCCACTTT.

V is TRBV7-7 and J is TRBJ2-1; D perhaps matches TRBD1 (6 bases). Trimming pared 5 bases from V and 3 bases from J, leaving 29 bases between. Germline V CDR1 and CDR2: SSHAT, FNYEAQ (reference sequence). This CDR3 spans 20 amino acids. This chain's CDR3 is CASSPHPPGDMSADYNEQFF. CDR3 sequence (DNA): TGTGCCAGCAGCCCCCACCCTCCCGGGGACATGAGCGCGGACTACAATGAGCAGTTCTTC.

The chain uses TRBV18 and TRBJ2-2, with TRBD2 identical over 9 bases. The V gene's germline CDR1 is KGHSH and CDR2 LQKENI. V gave up 3 bases and J gave up 2 bases; unmatched junction bases: 4. The CDR3 is 16 residues long. CDR3 amino acids: CASSPPGLANTGELFF. The DNA of the CDR3 is TGTGCCAGCTCACCCCCGGGACTAGCAAACACCGGGGAGCTGTTTTTT.

Note on this clone: Mismatch with germline at one junction end may stem from a read error. CDR3 sequence: CSVGQGNAEAFF. The CDR3 nucleotides read TGCAGCGTGGGACAAGGGAACGCTGAAGCTTTCTTT. This chain joins TRBV29-1 and TRBJ1-1; weak D call: TRBD1 (6 bases). This CDR3 is 12 amino acids long. Germline CDR1 SQVTM, CDR2 ANQGSEA.

This CDR3 is CSVELAGPYEQYF. CDR3 bases: TGCAGCGTAGAACTAGCGGGGCCCTACGAGCAGTACTTC. This chain uses TRBV29-1 with TRBJ2-7; 10 positions match TRBD2. The V gene's germline CDR1 is SQVTM and CDR2 ANQGSEA. The J segment lost 2 bases and the V segment lost 6 bases, leaving 4 bases of the junction unmatched. The length of the CDR3 is 13 residues.

The V call is TRBV7-3, the J call TRBJ1-5, with 7 bases matching TRBD1. The CDR3 totals 13 residues. Trimming took 4 bases from V and 6 from J; bases not matched to a gene: 3. Germline-derived CDR1 and CDR2 are SGHTA and FQGTGA. In DNA form, the CDR3 reads TGTGCCAGCAGCTCACAGGGGAGTCAGCCCCAGCATTTT. Amino acid sequence: CASSSQGSQPQHF.

Only a few counts were recorded for this clone. The chain recombines TRBV29-1 with TRBJ2-3, with a tentative D call TRBD2 (5 bases). The length of the CDR3 is 16 residues. V dropped 6 bases and J dropped 8 bases, with 27 bases sitting between them. Germline V gives CDR1 SQVTM, CDR2 ANQGSEA. The CDR3 here is CSVDAPGSSVAGTQYF. For the CDR3, the DNA is TGCAGCGTGGATGCTCCGGGATCCTCGGTAGCCGGTACGCAGTATTTT.

This chain links TRBV28 with TRBJ2-7, with 12 positions matching TRBD2. Trimming removed 2 bases from V and 2 bases from J; junction bases left unmatched: 7. Germline V lookup: CDR1 MDHEN, CDR2 SYDVKM. This CDR3 is 17 amino acids long. Here the CDR3 DNA reads TGTGCCAGCAGTTTAACTAGCGGGGGGTCTTATGCCTACGAGCAGTACTTC. Translating it yields CASSLTSGGSYAYEQYF.

This chain links TRBV7-9 with TRBJ1-1, with 10 bases that match TRBD1. This CDR3 is 15 amino acids long. V was clipped by 4 bases and J by 2 bases; unmatched bases: 4. CDR1 and CDR2 (germline): SEHNR, FQNEAQ (reference sequence). The CDR3 DNA reads TGTGCCAGCAGCTCGGGGACAGGGGCTAACACTGAAGCTTTCTTT. It is translated as CASSSGTGANTEAFF. Full variable domain (rest looked up from reference TRBV7-9 and TRBJ1-1): DTGVSQNPRHKITKRGQNVTFRCDPISEHNRLYWYRQTLGQGPEFLTYFQNEAQLEKSRLLSDRFSAERPKGSFSTLEIQRTEQGDSAMYLCASSSGTGANTEAFFGQGTRLTVV.

This clone was found a few times. The chain carries TRBV30 and TRBJ2-7, with a weak D call TRBD2 (6 bases). The germline V gene encodes CDR1 GTSNPN and CDR2 SVGIG (reference sequence). The germline V and J ends were trimmed by 1 base and 2 bases, with 12 bases remaining between them. CDR3 length equals 14 residues. The CDR3: CAWSAVWEAYEQYF. The CDR3 DNA follows: TGTGCCTGGAGTGCGGTATGGGAGGCCTACGAGCAGTACTTC.

The chain carries TRBV19 and TRBJ2-2, with unresolved D. Germline values: CDR1 LNHDA, CDR2 SQIVND (reference sequence). The CDR3 is made up of 15 amino acids. V lost 1 base and J 3 bases, leaving 9 bases between the germline ends. The CDR3 nucleotides are TGTGCCAGTAGTATAGGAGGCCGTTACACCGGGGAGCTGTTTTTT. This sequence encodes CASSIGGRYTGELFF.